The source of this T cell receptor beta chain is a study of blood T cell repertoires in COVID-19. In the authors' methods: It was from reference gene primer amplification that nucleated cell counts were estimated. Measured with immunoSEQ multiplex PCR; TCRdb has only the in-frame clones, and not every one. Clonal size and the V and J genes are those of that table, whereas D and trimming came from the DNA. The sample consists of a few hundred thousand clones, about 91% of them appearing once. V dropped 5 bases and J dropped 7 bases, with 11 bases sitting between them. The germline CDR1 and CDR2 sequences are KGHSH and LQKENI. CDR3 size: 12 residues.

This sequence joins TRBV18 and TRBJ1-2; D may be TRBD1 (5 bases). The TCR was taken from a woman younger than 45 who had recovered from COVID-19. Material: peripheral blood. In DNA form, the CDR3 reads TGTGCCAGCTCAAACGGGGGTCTTGGCTACACCTTC. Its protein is CASSNGGLGYTF.